The clone carrying this T cell receptor (beta chain) was picked up many times. The antigen is undetermined. The sample originates from a study of regulatory T cells in long-lasting Graves disease. Findings of the study overall: Persistent Graves' patients showed less TCR diversity than newly diagnosed ones.

CDR1 and CDR2 (germline): SNHLY, FYNNEI. V was shortened by 2 bases and J by 7 bases, with 14 bases between the two germline ends. The CDR3 is 15 residues long. Noted time point: persistent/refractory GD, antithyroid drugs over 5 years with positive TRAb. With RNA extracted from PBMCs as input, the TCR library was made. Arm-PCR of CDR3 regions and iRepertoire HTBI primers were the basis on which TCR beta libraries were built. TCRdb fed the multiplex PCR reads into MiXCR, producing one record per CDR3 protein. Of around 460,000 distinct CDR3 sequences in the sample, 20% to 25% were seen once. The sample in question was peripheral blood mononuclear cells (PBMCs), obtained when the disease was refractory, from a patient treated with antithyroid drugs. The chain recombines TRBV2 with TRBJ2-2, with D perhaps TRBD1 or TRBD2 (5 bases each). The TCR originated in a female donor with Graves disease. CDR3: CASSELVRGVGELFF. CDR3 coding DNA: TGTGCCAGCAGTGAATTAGTACGAGGGGTCGGGGAGCTGTTTTTT. The full variable domain, completed using reference TRBV2 and TRBJ2-2, is EPEVTQTPSHQVTQMGQEVILRCVPISNHLYFYWYRQILGQKVEFLVSFYNNEISEKSEIFDDQFSVERPDGSNFTLKIRSTKLEDSAMYFCASSELVRGVGELFFGEGSRLTVL.